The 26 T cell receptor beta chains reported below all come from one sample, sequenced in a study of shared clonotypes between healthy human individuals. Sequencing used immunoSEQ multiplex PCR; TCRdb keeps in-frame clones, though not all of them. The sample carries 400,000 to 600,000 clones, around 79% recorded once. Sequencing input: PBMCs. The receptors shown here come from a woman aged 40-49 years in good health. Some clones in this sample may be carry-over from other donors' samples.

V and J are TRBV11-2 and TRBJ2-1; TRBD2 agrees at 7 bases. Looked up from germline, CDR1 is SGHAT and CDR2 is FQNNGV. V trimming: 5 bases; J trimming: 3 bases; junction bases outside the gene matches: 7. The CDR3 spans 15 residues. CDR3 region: CASSLLSGNYNEQFF. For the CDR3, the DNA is TGTGCCAGCAGCCTGCTGAGCGGGAACTACAATGAGCAGTTCTTC.

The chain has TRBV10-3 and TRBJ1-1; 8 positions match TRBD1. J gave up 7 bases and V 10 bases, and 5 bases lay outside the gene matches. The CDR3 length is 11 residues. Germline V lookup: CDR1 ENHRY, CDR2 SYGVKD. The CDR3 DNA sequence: TGTGCCACCCACAGGGGGGGTGAAGCTTTCTTT. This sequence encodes CATHRGGEAFF.

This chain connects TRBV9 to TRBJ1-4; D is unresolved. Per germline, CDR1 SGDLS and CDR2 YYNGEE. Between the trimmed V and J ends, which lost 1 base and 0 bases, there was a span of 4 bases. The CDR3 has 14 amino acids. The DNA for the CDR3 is TGTGCCAGCAGCGTACAGGCAACTAATGAAAAACTGTTTTTT. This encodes CASSVQATNEKLFF.

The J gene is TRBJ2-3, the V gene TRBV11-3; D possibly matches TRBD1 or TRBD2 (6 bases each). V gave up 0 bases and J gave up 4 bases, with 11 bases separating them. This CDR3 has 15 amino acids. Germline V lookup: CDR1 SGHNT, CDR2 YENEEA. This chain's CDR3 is CASSLDGGAADTQYF. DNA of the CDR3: TGTGCCAGCAGCTTAGACGGGGGCGCGGCAGATACGCAGTATTTT.

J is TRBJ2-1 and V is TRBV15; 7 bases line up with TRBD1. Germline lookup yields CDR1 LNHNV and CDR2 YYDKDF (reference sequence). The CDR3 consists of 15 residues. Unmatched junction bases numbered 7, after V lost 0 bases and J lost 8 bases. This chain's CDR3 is CATSRDLVGGHEQFF. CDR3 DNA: TGTGCCACCAGCAGAGATCTTGTAGGGGGCCATGAGCAGTTCTTC.

The CDR3 nucleotides are TGTGCCAGCTCACCAGGGGGAAGCGTTCAGCCCCAGCATTTT. Translation gives CASSPGGSVQPQHF. V is TRBV18 and J is TRBJ1-5, with D maybe TRBD1 (5 bases). CDR3 length equals 14 residues. The V end was cut by 2 bases, the J end by 6 bases, with 11 bases between. CDR1 and CDR2 from the germline V gene are KGHSH and LQKENI.

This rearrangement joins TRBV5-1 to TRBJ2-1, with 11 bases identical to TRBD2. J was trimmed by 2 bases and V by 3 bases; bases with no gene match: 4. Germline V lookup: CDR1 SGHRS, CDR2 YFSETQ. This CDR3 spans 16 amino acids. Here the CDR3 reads CASSSGTSGPYNEQFF. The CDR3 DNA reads TGCGCCAGCAGCTCCGGGACTAGCGGCCCCTACAATGAGCAGTTCTTC.

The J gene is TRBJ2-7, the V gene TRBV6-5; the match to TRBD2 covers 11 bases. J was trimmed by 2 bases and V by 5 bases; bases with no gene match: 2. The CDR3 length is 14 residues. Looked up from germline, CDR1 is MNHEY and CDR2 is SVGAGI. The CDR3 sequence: CASSKLAGAYEQYF. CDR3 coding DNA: TGTGCCAGCAGTAAACTAGCGGGAGCCTACGAGCAGTACTTC.

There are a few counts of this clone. Here the CDR3 DNA reads TGTGCCAGCAGTCCGACTCTCTTTTTCGCGAGCACCTTC. Translated: CASSPTLFFASTF. The chain joins TRBV28 to TRBJ1-2; no clear D. The CDR3 runs to 13 residues. V was clipped by 5 bases and J by 13 bases, with 20 bases between them. Germline-derived CDR1 and CDR2 are MDHEN and SYDVKM.

CDR3 DNA sequence: TGTGCCAGCAGTTTAGCACAGGGTCTCGACTACGAGCAGTACTTC. Amino acid sequence: CASSLAQGLDYEQYF. V is TRBV27 and J is TRBJ2-7, with D possibly TRBD1 on 6 matching bases. Between the trimmed V and J ends, which lost 2 bases and 3 bases, there was a span of 14 bases. The germline V gene encodes CDR1 MNHEY and CDR2 SMNVEV (reference sequence). There are 15 residues in the CDR3.

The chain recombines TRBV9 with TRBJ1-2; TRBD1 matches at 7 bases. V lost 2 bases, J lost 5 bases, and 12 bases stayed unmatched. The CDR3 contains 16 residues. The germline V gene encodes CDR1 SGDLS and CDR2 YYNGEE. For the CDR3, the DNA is TGTGCCAGCAGCGTCGCTCCAGGACAGGAGTTTTATGGCTACACCTTC. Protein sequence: CASSVAPGQEFYGYTF.

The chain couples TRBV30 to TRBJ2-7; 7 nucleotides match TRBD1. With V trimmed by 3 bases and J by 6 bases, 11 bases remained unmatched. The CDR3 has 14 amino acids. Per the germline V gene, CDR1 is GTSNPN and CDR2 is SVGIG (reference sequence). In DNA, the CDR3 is TGTGCCTGGAGGGTGACAGGGCTAGGGGGCGAGCAGTACTTC. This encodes CAWRVTGLGGEQYF.

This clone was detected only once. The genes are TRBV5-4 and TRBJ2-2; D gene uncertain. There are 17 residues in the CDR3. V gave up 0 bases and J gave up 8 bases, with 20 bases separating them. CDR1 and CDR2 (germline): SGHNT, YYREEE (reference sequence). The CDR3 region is CASSLGGSPLRWGELFF. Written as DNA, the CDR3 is TGTGCCAGCAGCTTGGGTGGGTCGCCGCTAAGGTGGGGGGAGCTGTTTTTT.

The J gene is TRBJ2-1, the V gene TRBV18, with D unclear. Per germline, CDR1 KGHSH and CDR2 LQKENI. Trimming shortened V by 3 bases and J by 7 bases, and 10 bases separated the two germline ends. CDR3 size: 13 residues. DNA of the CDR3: TGTGCCAGCTCACCGCAGGCAGAAAATGAGCAGTTCTTC. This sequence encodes CASSPQAENEQFF.

Written as DNA, the CDR3 is TGTGCCAGCAGTGCCCAAAGACTCAATGAAAAACTGTTTTTT. Encoded protein: CASSAQRLNEKLFF. The chain has TRBV2 and TRBJ1-4, with D hard to call. This CDR3 spans 14 amino acids. The germline V and J ends were trimmed by 4 bases and 5 bases, with 11 bases remaining between them. Germline V CDR1 and CDR2: SNHLY, FYNNEI.

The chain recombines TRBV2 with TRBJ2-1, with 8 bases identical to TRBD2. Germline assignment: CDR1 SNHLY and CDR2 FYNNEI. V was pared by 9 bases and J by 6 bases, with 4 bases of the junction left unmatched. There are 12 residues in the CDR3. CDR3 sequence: CASTGGVNEQFF. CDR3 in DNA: TGTGCCAGTACGGGAGGGGTCAATGAGCAGTTCTTC.

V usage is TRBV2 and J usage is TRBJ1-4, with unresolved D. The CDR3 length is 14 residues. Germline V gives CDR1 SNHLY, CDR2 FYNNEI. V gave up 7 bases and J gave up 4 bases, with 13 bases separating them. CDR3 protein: CASKGTPNNEKLFF. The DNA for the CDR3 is TGTGCCAGCAAGGGAACACCCAATAATGAAAAACTGTTTTTT.

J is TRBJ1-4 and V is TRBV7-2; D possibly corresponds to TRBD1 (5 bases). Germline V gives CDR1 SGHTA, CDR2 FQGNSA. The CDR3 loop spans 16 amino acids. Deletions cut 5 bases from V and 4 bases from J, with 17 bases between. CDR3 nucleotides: TGTGCCAGCAGCACGAATCCGGGACGGAATAATGAAAAACTGTTTTTT. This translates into CASSTNPGRNNEKLFF.

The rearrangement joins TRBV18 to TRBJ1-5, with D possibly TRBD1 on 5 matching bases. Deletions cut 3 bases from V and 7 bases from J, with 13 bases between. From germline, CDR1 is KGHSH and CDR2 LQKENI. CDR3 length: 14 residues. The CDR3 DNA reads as TGTGCCAGCTCACCCCAGGGTAGGGGACAGCCCCAGCATTTT. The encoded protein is CASSPQGRGQPQHF.

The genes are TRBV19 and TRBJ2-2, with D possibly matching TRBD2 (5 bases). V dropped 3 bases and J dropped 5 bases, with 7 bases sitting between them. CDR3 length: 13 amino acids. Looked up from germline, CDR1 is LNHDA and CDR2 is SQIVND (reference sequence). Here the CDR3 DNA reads TGTGCCAGTAGTATGAGGGAAACCGGGGAGCTGTTTTTT. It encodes CASSMRETGELFF.

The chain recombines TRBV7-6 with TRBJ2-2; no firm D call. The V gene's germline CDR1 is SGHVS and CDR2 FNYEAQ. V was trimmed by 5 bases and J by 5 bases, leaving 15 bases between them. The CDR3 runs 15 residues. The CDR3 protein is CASSQIKGKTGELFF. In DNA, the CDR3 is TGTGCCAGCAGCCAAATAAAGGGAAAGACCGGGGAGCTGTTTTTT.

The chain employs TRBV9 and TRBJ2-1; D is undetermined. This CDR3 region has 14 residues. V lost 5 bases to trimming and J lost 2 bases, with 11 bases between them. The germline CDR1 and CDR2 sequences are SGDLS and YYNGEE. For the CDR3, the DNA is TGTGCCAGCAGGGGCGGAGATACCTACAATGAGCAGTTCTTC. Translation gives CASRGGDTYNEQFF.

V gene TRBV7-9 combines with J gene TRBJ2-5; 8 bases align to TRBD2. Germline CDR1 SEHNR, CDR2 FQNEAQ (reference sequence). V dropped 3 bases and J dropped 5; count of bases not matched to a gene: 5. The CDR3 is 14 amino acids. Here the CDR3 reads CASSFGTSSETQYF. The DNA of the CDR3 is TGTGCCAGCAGCTTCGGGACTAGTTCCGAGACCCAGTACTTC.

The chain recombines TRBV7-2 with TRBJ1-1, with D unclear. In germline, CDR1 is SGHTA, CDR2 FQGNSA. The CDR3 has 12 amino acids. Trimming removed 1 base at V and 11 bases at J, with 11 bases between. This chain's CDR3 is CASSLDGRGAFF. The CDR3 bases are TGTGCCAGCAGCTTAGACGGGCGCGGCGCTTTCTTT. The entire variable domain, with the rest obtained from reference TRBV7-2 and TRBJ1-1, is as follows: GAGVSQSPSNKVTEKGKDVELRCDPISGHTALYWYRQSLGQGLEFLIYFQGNSAPDKSGLPSDRFSAERTGGSVSTLTIQRTQQEDSAVYLCASSLDGRGAFFGQGTRLTVV.

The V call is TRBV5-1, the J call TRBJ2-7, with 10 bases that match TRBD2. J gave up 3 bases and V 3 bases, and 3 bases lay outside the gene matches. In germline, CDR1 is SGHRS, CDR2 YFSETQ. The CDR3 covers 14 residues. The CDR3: CASSWTSGYYEQYF. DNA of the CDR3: TGCGCCAGCAGCTGGACTAGCGGCTACTACGAGCAGTACTTC.

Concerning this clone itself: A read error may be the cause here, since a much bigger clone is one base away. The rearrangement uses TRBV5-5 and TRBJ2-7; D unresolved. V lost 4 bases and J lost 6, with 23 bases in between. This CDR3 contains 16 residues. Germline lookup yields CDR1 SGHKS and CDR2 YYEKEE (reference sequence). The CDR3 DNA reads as TGTGCCAGCAGCGCCCCTTTAGCCCCCCCAAAGTCCGAGCAGTACTTC. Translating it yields CASSAPLAPPKSEQYF.